The source of this T cell receptor (beta chain) is a study of identical twins. CDR1 is MDHEN and CDR2 is SYDVKM in the germline V gene. The CDR3 consists of 14 residues. Trimming removed 5 bases from V and 7 bases from J; junction bases left unmatched: 7. A single record per CDR3 protein comes from TCRdb applying MiXCR to the 5' RACE reads. The data hold around 470,000 distinct CDR3 sequences, with approximately 15% observed a single time. This sample was shared with a second study, whose subject was yellow fever vaccine responses in identical twins.

The TCR originated in a woman between 18 and 30 years old in good health. Input material: CD4+ T cells sorted from blood. The chain combines TRBV28 with TRBJ2-7; 11 bases agree with TRBD2. The chain's CDR3 is CASSDPGLAAEQYF. CDR3 DNA: TGTGCCAGCAGTGACCCGGGACTAGCGGCGGAGCAGTACTTC.